Described below is a single TCR beta chain sequence and its context. This CDR3 comprises 11 residues. V lost 1 base, J lost 8 bases, and 5 bases lay in between. Looked up from germline, CDR1 is MGHDK and CDR2 is SYGVNS. The data were taken from a study of cytomegalovirus exposure and HLA in healthy donors. Vbeta (60) and Jbeta (13) primers were used in the PCR. TCRdb's copy holds only in-frame clones and misses some; the assay was immunoSEQ multiplex PCR. In the table there are more than 80,000 clones, 81% of which are singletons. The genes are TRBV25-1 and TRBJ1-2, with D hard to call. Source material: PBMCs. The TCR comes from a girl aged 2 to 9 in good health and CMV-seropositive. The CDR3 sequence: CASSESRGYTF. CDR3 DNA: TGTGCCAGCAGTGAATCTAGGGGCTACACCTTC.